This T cell receptor (beta chain) is from a study of regulatory T cells in long-lasting Graves disease. Relying on iRepertoire HTBI primers and Arm-PCR of CDR3 regions, the team built TCR beta libraries. TCRdb re-called the multiplex PCR reads with MiXCR, one entry per CDR3 protein. The data show about 350,000 distinct CDR3 sequences, over 15% seen once. The time point is: newly diagnosed GD, antithyroid drugs for less than 3 months. The authors made the TCR library using RNA they extracted from PBMCs. The germline V gene encodes CDR1 ENHRY and CDR2 SYGVKD. CDR3 size: 14 residues. The V and J ends lost 11 bases and 7 bases respectively, with 24 bases between them. At least ten counts were recorded for this clonotype. Separately, the same data were catalogued under a study of T cells in Graves' hyperthyroidism and ophthalmopathy.

The material was peripheral blood mononuclear cells (PBMCs), obtained at new diagnosis, from a patient treated with antithyroid drugs. The TCR originated in a man aged 40-49 years with Graves disease. The gene calls are TRBV10-3 and TRBJ2-7, with TRBD1 as a possible D gene (7 bases). Here the CDR3 reads CAAAGDSAAGEQYF. The CDR3 DNA sequence: TGTGCCGCGGCCGGGGACAGTGCTGCGGGGGAGCAGTACTTC.